This is a list of T cell receptor beta chains from one sample in a study of post-analysis software for immune sequencing data. TCRdb re-analysed the PCR reads in MiXCR, keeping a single row per CDR3 protein. The profile covers fewer than 600,000 distinct CDR3 sequences, with roughly 45% appearing a single time and around 10% taken by the ten largest. Sequencing input: blood. These TCRs come from a girl under 18 with multiple sclerosis. CDR3s include the opening cysteine and the closing phenylalanine or tryptophan. A D gene is named only where the DNA matches it firmly. Clone size, where shown, is once, few, many, or a class for clones that have expanded.

v_call,clone_size,cdr3_length,d_call,j_call,cdr3_nt,cdr3_aa
TRBV20-1,.,12,.,TRBJ2-7,TGCAGTGCCGGGGACGGAGCCTACGAGCAGTACTTC,CSAGDGAYEQYF
TRBV20-1,.,15,TRBD2,TRBJ2-3,TGCAGTGCTTCAAAACTAGCGGGAGAGTCAGATACGCAGTATTTT,CSASKLAGESDTQYF
TRBV5-6,.,19,TRBD1,TRBJ2-6,TGTGCCAGCAGCTCAAAAAGGGACAGGGTCTTTCCTGGGGCCAACGTCCTGACTTTC,CASSSKRDRVFPGANVLTF
TRBV5-1,.,14,.,TRBJ1-1,TGCGCCAGCAGCATGGACAATCCCAACACTGAAGCTTTCTTT,CASSMDNPNTEAFF
TRBV7-3,.,17,TRBD2,TRBJ2-1,TGTGCCAGCAGCTTAAGGGGGACGGGACTAGCGAAGAATGAGCAGTTCTTC,CASSLRGTGLAKNEQFF
TRBV27,few,17,.,TRBJ2-5,TGTGCCAGCAGTTTCTCTGGGGGGGCCTTGTACCAAGAGACCCAGTACTTC,CASSFSGGALYQETQYF
TRBV20-1,few,14,TRBD2,TRBJ2-7,TGCAGTGCTGGTAGCGGGAAGACACCCTACGAGCAGTACTTC,CSAGSGKTPYEQYF
TRBV20-1,few,13,.,TRBJ1-5,TGCAGTGCTAGCCCCCATAGCAATCAGCCCCAGCATTTT,CSASPHSNQPQHF
TRBV9,.,16,TRBD2,TRBJ2-1,TGTGCCAGCAGCGTAGAACGGGAGGGCTTCTACAATGAGCAGTTCTTC,CASSVEREGFYNEQFF
TRBV28,.,16,.,TRBJ2-1,TGTGCCAGCAGGCGGGACACCCGAGGTGGAGGGGATGAGCAGTTCTTC,CASRRDTRGGGDEQFF
TRBV7-2,few,15,.,TRBJ2-7,TGTGCCAGCAGCTATTTTACGGGGGCAACCTACGAGCAGTACTTC,CASSYFTGATYEQYF
TRBV29-1,many,14,TRBD2,TRBJ2-7,TGCAGCGTTGTAGGTAGCGGGAGAACCTACGAGCAGTACTTC,CSVVGSGRTYEQYF
TRBV29-1,few,11,TRBD1,TRBJ1-4,TGCAGCGCGGACAGGAATGAAAAACTGTTTTTT,CSADRNEKLFF
TRBV18,.,20,.,TRBJ2-1,TGTGCCAGCTCCCGAAACCTCCTACGTGGCGGGGTCAGCTCCTACAATGAGCAGTTCTTC,CASSRNLLRGGVSSYNEQFF
TRBV7-2,.,17,TRBD2,TRBJ2-7,TGTGCCAGCAGCCCCAAATCGGGACTAGCGGCCTCCTACGAGCAGTACTTC,CASSPKSGLAASYEQYF
TRBV12-3/TRBV12-4,few,13,.,TRBJ1-5,TGTGCCAGCAGTTTAGCGGTAAAGCAGCCCCAGCATTTT,CASSLAVKQPQHF
TRBV15,.,15,.,TRBJ1-5,TGTGCCACCAGCAGAGATCCCGTCCCCAATCAGCCCCAGCATTTT,CATSRDPVPNQPQHF
TRBV10-3,.,16,TRBD1,TRBJ1-1,TGTGCCATCAGTGAGGGGACAGGGCGGGAGAACACTGAAGCTTTCTTT,CAISEGTGRENTEAFF
TRBV7-2,.,13,.,TRBJ2-7,TGTGCCAGCAGCCTCACGCCCCTCGTCGAGCAGTACTTC,CASSLTPLVEQYF
TRBV12-3/TRBV12-4,.,15,.,TRBJ1-5,TGTGCCAGCAGACCCGCGGGGGGGCGGAGGCAGCCCCAGCATTTT,CASRPAGGRRQPQHF
TRBV12-3/TRBV12-4,.,16,.,TRBJ2-5,TGTGCCAGCAGTTTTCGGGGTTCGCAAGGAGCCGAGACCCAGTACTTC,CASSFRGSQGAETQYF
TRBV11-1,.,16,TRBD2,TRBJ2-1,TGTGCCAGCAGCTTAAGGGCGACTAGCCCCTACAATGAGCAGTTCTTC,CASSLRATSPYNEQFF
TRBV7-2,once,16,TRBD2,TRBJ2-7,TGTGCCAGCAGCTTCGAGCCTAGCGGAGCCGCCTACGAGCAGTACTTC,CASSFEPSGAAYEQYF
TRBV28,.,15,.,TRBJ2-3,TGTGCCAGCAGTTCCCTCGGGGAGAGGGCAGATACGCAGTATTTT,CASSSLGERADTQYF